The TCR beta chain described here comes from a study of T cell responses to AZD1222 COVID-19 vaccine. Whole-study context: Pooling was applied to second doses at about 4 or about 12 weeks.

TCRdb's copy holds only in-frame clones and misses some; the assay was immunoSEQ multiplex PCR. This table has about 150,000 clones, roughly 90% appearing once. Per the germline V gene, CDR1 is LGHNT and CDR2 is FRNRAP. V lost 6 bases and J lost 0, with 6 bases in between. This CDR3 is built from 13 residues. This chain links TRBV12-5 with TRBJ1-5; D unresolved. Sequenced here: peripheral blood, sampled on day 0 of AZD1222 vaccination. The receptor's source is an adult in good health. CDR3 loop: CASGRDSNQPQHF. The CDR3 DNA sequence: TGTGCTAGTGGCCGTGATAGCAATCAGCCCCAGCATTTT. Full variable domain (outside the CDR3, taken from reference TRBV12-5 and TRBJ1-5): DARVTQTPRHKVTEMGQEVTMRCQPILGHNTVFWYRQTMMQGLELLAYFRNRAPLDDSGMPKDRFSAEMPDATLATLKIQPSEPRDSAVYFCASGRDSNQPQHFGDGTRLSIL.